This T cell receptor beta chain was recovered during a study of blood T cell repertoires in COVID-19. At the level of the study: Spain, Italy and the United States supplied samples that represented acute and convalescent COVID-19.

V gave up 4 bases and J gave up 7 bases; unmatched junction bases: 6. The CDR3 is 15 residues long. Germline V lookup: CDR1 MNHEY, CDR2 SVGAGI. As processed by the authors: Reference gene primer amplification yielded estimated nucleated cell counts. The protocol was immunoSEQ multiplex PCR, while the TCRdb copy is restricted to in-frame clones and leaves out a portion. That table supplies the V and J calls and clone size; D and trimming were determined from the DNA. Of around 330,000 clones listed, 90% were seen once; the top ten hold 2% to 3%. Participant age was roughly 18 to 90 years, and participants resided in fewer than 30 US areas. Self-reported history from a screening survey and questionnaire set each donor's cohort.

Input material: PBMCs or T cells enriched from blood (not recorded which). This sequence was found in a man aged 60 to 69 who had recovered from COVID-19. The rearrangement uses TRBV6-5 and TRBJ1-6; TRBD1 agrees at 8 bases. Written as DNA, the CDR3 is TGTGCCAGCAGTTTGACAGGGGAGGTCAATTCACCCCTCCACTTT. Translating gives CASSLTGEVNSPLHF.